The clone carrying this T cell receptor beta chain was detected only a few times. Its target is not known. What was sequenced were expressed TCRB transcripts, since all of the isolated RNA had been reverse transcribed. Clones were sequenced by immunoSEQ multiplex PCR, and TCRdb holds only the in-frame ones, with some missing. The sample comprises about 140,000 clones, 9.5% to 10% of which are singletons, and 0.65% rests with the top ten. This sample is part of a study of beta chain features in type 1 diabetes. Study-wide context: There was similarity between patients and healthy donors in age, gender and cell yields. Examination of sorted cells across all samples involved approximately 100,000,000 cells.

Study findings and constraints: Lower insertion and higher deletion counts appeared at VDJ junctions in type 1 diabetes patients.

V dropped 6 bases and J dropped 4 bases, with 21 bases sitting between them. Germline CDR1 is KGHSH and CDR2 is LQKENI. The CDR3 is 16 residues long. The TCR comes from a woman between 40 and 50 years old in good health. Sequencing used central memory CD4+ T cells from blood. The V gene is TRBV18, the J gene TRBJ2-5; TRBD1 is a possible D gene (7 bases). The CDR3, as DNA: TGTGCCAGCTCCCCCGTAGCGGTATACAGGGGAGAGACCCAGTACTTC. It codes for CASSPVAVYRGETQYF.